This T cell receptor beta chain was observed in a study of cytomegalovirus exposure and HLA in healthy donors. V was shortened by 5 bases and J by 0 bases, with 11 bases between the two germline ends. This CDR3 region has 15 residues. Germline CDR1 is SGHVS and CDR2 is FQNEAQ. Study results and limitations: Sequences of the TCR beta chain were said to predict the HLA-A and HLA-B alleles of most subjects accurately. A previous analysis found most TCR beta V segments productive roughly 87% or roughly 30% of the time. In a later analysis, an Asian-associated ancestry cluster reportedly showed fewer N-insertions than the approximately 640-donor mean.

Researchers ran the PCR with 60 Vbeta and 13 Jbeta primers. The protocol was immunoSEQ multiplex PCR, while the TCRdb copy is restricted to in-frame clones and leaves out a portion. The repertoire holds more than 250,000 clones, over 85% seen once, with approximately 2.4% in the top ten. On this clone: What it binds is not known.

All the people who gave samples were healthy bone marrow donors. The chain combines TRBV7-8 with TRBJ2-1; tentative D call: TRBD2 (6 bases). This sequence was found in a woman younger than 35 in good health and CMV-seronegative. Sequencing input: PBMCs. CDR3 sequence reads: CASSEGRTSYNEQFF. In DNA form, the CDR3 reads TGTGCCAGCAGCGAAGGGAGGACCTCCTACAATGAGCAGTTCTTC.